A single sample is the source of the 9 T cell receptor beta chains below, sequenced in a study of blood T cell repertoires in COVID-19. TCRdb's table, derived via immunoSEQ multiplex PCR, lists solely in-frame clones and lacks some. Here the sample spans 250,000 or so clones, 75% to 90% being singletons. Sample: peripheral blood. Every receptor here comes from a man between 25 and 39 years old with active or convalescent COVID-19.

The gene calls are TRBV4-2 and TRBJ2-2; TRBD1 is a possible D gene (6 bases). The CDR3 extends over 17 amino acids. V gave up 0 bases and J gave up 3 bases, with 14 bases separating them. Germline assignment: CDR1 LGHNA and CDR2 YNFKEQ. DNA of the CDR3: TGTGCCAGCAGCCAAGACAGGGGCCGACTATACACCGGGGAGCTGTTTTTT. This translates into CASSQDRGRLYTGELFF.

This sequence joins TRBV24-1 and TRBJ2-2, with D perhaps matching TRBD1 (6 bases). V dropped 1 base and J dropped 0 bases, with 17 bases sitting between them. The CDR3 loop spans 19 amino acids. The V gene's germline CDR1 is KGHDR and CDR2 SFDVKD. CDR3 bases: TGTGCCACCAGTGATTTTTCAGGGGACGTAATATCGAACACCGGGGAGCTGTTTTTT. Its translation is CATSDFSGDVISNTGELFF.

The V gene is TRBV15, the J gene TRBJ1-5; 8 bases match TRBD1. V lost 6 bases, J lost 5 bases, and 3 bases stayed unmatched. Germline V gene lookup returns CDR1 LNHNV and CDR2 YYDKDF (reference sequence). CDR3 length: 13 amino acids. CDR3: CATSRTGYQPQHF. The CDR3 DNA reads TGTGCCACCAGTAGGACAGGGTATCAGCCCCAGCATTTT.

In this sample, this clone turned up many times. V usage is TRBV7-9 and J usage is TRBJ2-1; 12 positions agree with TRBD2. This CDR3 is built from 17 residues. Germline lookup yields CDR1 SEHNR and CDR2 FQNEAQ (reference sequence). Trimming at V came to 4 bases and at J to 5 bases, leaving 9 bases not matched to a gene. The CDR3 coding sequence is TGTGCCAGCAGCTCACGCGGACTAGCGGGGACTCACAATGAGCAGTTCTTC. Translating it yields CASSSRGLAGTHNEQFF.

This clone was recorded once. The CDR3 loop is CASSAGGTNYGYTF. In nucleotides, the CDR3 is TGTGCCAGCAGCGCAGGAGGGACTAACTATGGCTACACCTTC. The V gene is TRBV2, the J gene TRBJ1-2; D remains unclear. In germline, CDR1 is SNHLY, CDR2 FYNNEI. This CDR3 has 14 amino acids. V lost 6 bases and J 0 bases, leaving 11 bases between the germline ends.

This chain links TRBV10-3 with TRBJ2-3, with no clear D. CDR1 and CDR2 (germline): ENHRY, SYGVKD. Trimming cost V 4 bases and J 2 bases, with 10 bases left between them. CDR3 length: 14 residues. This chain's CDR3 is CAISGISDTDTQYF. The CDR3 DNA reads as TGTGCCATCAGTGGAATCAGTGACACAGATACGCAGTATTTT.

The chain combines TRBV9 with TRBJ2-3; D ambiguous. The CDR3 length is 14 residues. The germline gives CDR1 SGDLS, CDR2 YYNGEE. V shed 3 bases and J shed 3 bases, with 11 bases lying between them. The CDR3 here is CASSARLETDTQYF. In nucleotides, the CDR3 is TGTGCCAGCAGCGCACGACTCGAGACAGATACGCAGTATTTT.

The rearrangement uses TRBV4-1 and TRBJ1-1, with 7 positions matching TRBD1. CDR3 size: 16 residues. The J segment lost 8 bases and the V segment lost 3 bases, leaving 15 bases of the junction unmatched. Germline CDR1 and CDR2: MGHRA and YSYEKL. CDR3 in amino acids: CASSHERVMGQKEAFF. The CDR3 nucleotides read TGCGCCAGCAGCCACGAGCGAGTCATGGGACAGAAAGAAGCTTTCTTT.

The rearrangement links TRBV5-4 to TRBJ2-3; D perhaps matches TRBD1 (5 bases). The V gene lost 0 bases and the J gene lost 3 bases, with 11 bases spanning the gap. CDR1 and CDR2 from the germline V gene are SGHNT and YYREEE (reference sequence). The CDR3 loop spans 15 amino acids. The CDR3 region is CASSLDDSKTDTQYF. CDR3 DNA sequence: TGTGCCAGCAGCTTGGACGACAGTAAGACAGATACGCAGTATTTT. Full variable domain (rest looked up from reference TRBV5-4 and TRBJ2-3): ETGVTQSPTHLIKTRGQQVTLRCSSQSGHNTVSWYQQALGQGPQFIFQYYREEENGRGNFPPRFSGLQFPNYSSELNVNALELDDSALYLCASSLDDSKTDTQYFGPGTRLTVL.